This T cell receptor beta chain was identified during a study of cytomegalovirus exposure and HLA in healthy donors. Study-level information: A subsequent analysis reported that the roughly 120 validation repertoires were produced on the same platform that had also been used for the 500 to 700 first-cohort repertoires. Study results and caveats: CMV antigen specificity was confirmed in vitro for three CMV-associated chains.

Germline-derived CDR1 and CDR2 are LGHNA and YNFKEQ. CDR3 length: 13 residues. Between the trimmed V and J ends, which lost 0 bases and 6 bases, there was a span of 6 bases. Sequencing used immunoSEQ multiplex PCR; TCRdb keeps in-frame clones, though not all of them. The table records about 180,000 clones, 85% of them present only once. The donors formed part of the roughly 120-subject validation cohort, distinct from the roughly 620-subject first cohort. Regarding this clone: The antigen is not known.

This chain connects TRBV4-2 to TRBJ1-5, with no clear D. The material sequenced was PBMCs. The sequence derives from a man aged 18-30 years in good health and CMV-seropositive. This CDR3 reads CASSQDRGQPQHF. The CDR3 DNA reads TGTGCCAGCAGCCAAGATCGAGGTCAGCCCCAGCATTTT.